Detailed here is one T cell receptor (beta chain). This record belongs to a study of blood T cell repertoires in COVID-19. Whole-study context: Collection of acute and convalescent COVID-19 samples took place in the United States, Italy and Spain.

Authors' methods: Amplification with reference gene primers provided the estimates of nucleated cell counts. Produced via immunoSEQ multiplex PCR; TCRdb's table is partial and in-frame only. V, J and clone size were drawn from that table, and D and trimming were deduced from the DNA. The table lists under 95,000 clones, approximately 79% of them singletons. Germline values: CDR1 SGHAT, CDR2 FQNNGV. V was clipped by 4 bases and J by 4 bases; unmatched bases: 8. CDR3 length: 16 residues. V and J are TRBV11-2 and TRBJ2-5; 11 positions match TRBD2. This receptor was obtained from a man between 70 and 80 years old with acute or convalescent COVID-19. The source material was peripheral blood. The CDR3 protein is CASSYPDTSGGETQYF. DNA for the CDR3: TGTGCCAGCAGCTATCCAGATACTAGCGGGGGAGAGACCCAGTACTTC.